The T cell receptor beta chain under discussion was sequenced for a study of shared clonotypes between healthy human individuals. Study-wide results and caveats: Among the subsets, naive ones generally showed larger estimated richness than memory ones.

Produced via immunoSEQ multiplex PCR; TCRdb's table is partial and in-frame only. Of millions of clones listed, less than 95% were seen once; the top ten hold roughly 1%. Germline loops: CDR1 SGHNT, CDR2 YYREEE (reference sequence). The CDR3 extends over 12 amino acids. As regards this clone: Its specificity is not known. At one of its ends the junction is not consistent with the germline gene, which may arise from a read error.

Naive-designated CD8 cells lacked CD45RO, were positively enriched for CCR7, and omitted terminally differentiated effector memory CD45RA+ cells. This rearrangement joins TRBV5-4 to TRBJ2-1, with D maybe TRBD2 (6 bases). Sequenced: naive CD8+ T cells sorted from blood. The TCR comes from a man between 18 and 29 years old in good health. The CDR3 loop is CASSLGGNDQFF. Here the CDR3 DNA reads TGTGCCAGCAGCTTGGGCGGGAATGATCAGTTCTTC.